The 24 T cell receptor beta chains below all came from one sample that was sequenced in a study of CD8+ T cells in alopecia areata. The sample's treatment: oral pan-JAK inhibitor, 5-10 mg twice daily. In each case, RNA was isolated and then reverse transcribed into cDNA as the sequencing template. The assay was immunoSEQ multiplex PCR, and TCRdb's table has in-frame clones only and misses some. The repertoire includes about 210,000 clones, 64% of them detected once, and around 4.3% sits in the top ten. The specimen comprised CD4+ T cells sorted from blood, sampled at week 4, from a patient treated with tofacitinib. These receptors were taken from a human donor with alopecia areata.

This chain uses TRBV19 with TRBJ1-5; 10 bases are a match to TRBD1. Germline CDR1 is LNHDA and CDR2 is SQIVND (reference sequence). This CDR3 region has 14 residues. Trimming cost V 5 bases and J 6 bases; bases outside gene matches: 4. CDR3 loop: CASSWTGGSQPQHF. The DNA of the CDR3 is TGTGCCAGTAGTTGGACAGGGGGTAGTCAGCCCCAGCATTTT.

The chain employs TRBV29-1 and TRBJ2-7, with 7 bases lining up with TRBD1. The junction had 10 bases not matched to a gene; V was cut back by 5 bases and J by 3 bases. CDR3 length: 14 amino acids. Germline values: CDR1 SQVTM, CDR2 ANQGSEA. This CDR3 reads CSVLLRGRSYEQYF. The CDR3 coding sequence is TGCAGCGTTCTGCTGAGGGGGCGCAGCTACGAGCAGTACTTC.

This clone was seen a few times. The rearrangement links TRBV6-5 to TRBJ2-3; D not resolved. The CDR3 has 13 residues. Looked up from germline, CDR1 is MNHEY and CDR2 is SVGAGI. V lost 6 bases and J lost 0, with 7 bases in between. CDR3 sequence (DNA): TGTGCCAGCAGAGGGCCTAGCACAGATACGCAGTATTTT. It specifies CASRGPSTDTQYF.

This chain links TRBV7-2 with TRBJ2-7, with 11 positions matching TRBD1. V trimming: 3 bases; J trimming: 2 bases; junction bases outside the gene matches: 3. The CDR3 sequence is 15 residues long. CDR1 is SGHTA, CDR2 FQGNSA, per germline. CDR3 nucleotides: TGTGCCAGCAGCTTTGGACAGGGGGCCGCCTACGAGCAGTACTTC. Translating gives CASSFGQGAAYEQYF.

The chain links TRBV14 to TRBJ2-5, with D unresolved. CDR3 length: 11 amino acids. The ends were cut back, 4 bases at V and 4 bases at J, with 4 bases in the middle. Germline assignment: CDR1 SGHDN and CDR2 FVKESK. The CDR3 region is CASSRGETQYF. The CDR3 nucleotides read TGTGCCAGCAGCCGCGGAGAGACCCAGTACTTC.

This clone was counted between two and nine times. The chain recombines TRBV25-1 with TRBJ1-5; 10 bases fit TRBD1. The CDR3 length is 17 residues. CDR1 and CDR2 from the germline V gene are MGHDK and SYGVNS. V trimming: 4 bases; J trimming: 0 bases; junction bases outside the gene matches: 6. The DNA of the CDR3 is TGTGCCAGCAGTGGGGGAGGACAGGGGGTTAGCAATCAGCCCCAGCATTTT. It is translated as CASSGGGQGVSNQPQHF.

The chain joins TRBV27 to TRBJ2-3; 7 nucleotides match TRBD2. After removal of 5 bases from V and 1 base from J, the junction contained 9 bases not matched to a gene. The CDR3 length is 16 residues. Germline V gene lookup returns CDR1 MNHEY and CDR2 SMNVEV (reference sequence). The CDR3 spells CASSPKAGPGTDTQYF. As DNA, the CDR3 is TGTGCCAGCAGTCCCAAAGCGGGGCCCGGCACAGATACGCAGTATTTT.

For this clone: This same CDR3 is encoded by further DNA sequences in the sample. The chain is built from TRBV30 and TRBJ1-1; D remains ambiguous. The CDR3 extends over 13 amino acids. V was shortened by 2 bases and J by 1 base, with 8 bases between the two germline ends. The germline V gene encodes CDR1 GTSNPN and CDR2 SVGIG (reference sequence). The CDR3 reads CAWSRGQNTEAFF. CDR3 nucleotides: TGTGCCTGGAGTCGAGGGCAGAACACTGAAGCTTTCTTT.

The chain combines TRBV30 with TRBJ2-6; D might be TRBD2 (6 bases). The CDR3 consists of 14 residues. CDR1 is GTSNPN, CDR2 SVGIG, per germline (reference sequence). V lost 3 bases and J lost 4, with 10 bases in between. CDR3 sequence reads: CAWRPGVGANVLTF. CDR3 bases: TGTGCCTGGAGGCCGGGGGTCGGGGCCAACGTCCTGACTTTC.

The J gene is TRBJ1-1, the V gene TRBV16; D unresolved. Germline values: CDR1 KGHSY, CDR2 FQNENV. The CDR3 extends over 15 amino acids. V was pared by 2 bases and J by 0 bases, with 10 bases between. CDR3 residues: CASSQSTTVNTEAFF. The CDR3 coding sequence is TGTGCCAGCAGCCAAAGCACAACTGTGAACACTGAAGCTTTCTTT.

This clone has just one count. At the DNA level, this CDR3 is encoded by other sequences in the same sample as well. The V call is TRBV30, the J call TRBJ1-1; tentative D call: TRBD1 (6 bases). The CDR3 consists of 13 residues. Trimming took 0 bases from V and 1 from J, leaving 6 bases between them. CDR1 and CDR2 (germline): GTSNPN, SVGIG (reference sequence). For the CDR3, the DNA is TGTGCCTGGAGTGTAGGGGGGAACACTGAAGCTTTCTTT. Its protein product is CAWSVGGNTEAFF.

The J gene is TRBJ2-7, the V gene TRBV30; D not resolved. CDR1 is GTSNPN, CDR2 SVGIG, per germline (reference sequence). The CDR3 length is 11 residues. Trimming took 0 bases from V and 7 from J, leaving 7 bases between them. As DNA, the CDR3 is TGTGCCTGGAGTGTAAAGTGGGAGCAGTACTTC. Translation: CAWSVKWEQYF.

The sample holds a few counts of this clone. The rearrangement uses TRBV27 and TRBJ2-6; unclear D gene. Looked up from germline, CDR1 is MNHEY and CDR2 is SMNVEV (reference sequence). The V and J ends lost 8 bases and 4 bases respectively, with 9 bases between them. The CDR3 runs 13 residues. The chain's CDR3 is CASGMVGANVLTF. CDR3 coding DNA: TGTGCCAGCGGGATGGTCGGGGCCAACGTCCTGACTTTC.

The J gene is TRBJ2-5, the V gene TRBV4-1, with 7 bases matching TRBD1. Germline CDR1 is MGHRA and CDR2 is YSYEKL. V dropped 3 bases and J dropped 2; count of bases not matched to a gene: 6. CDR3 size: 15 residues. In DNA form, the CDR3 reads TGCGCCAGCAGCCAGAGACCGGGACAGCAAGAGACCCAGTACTTC. Residues: CASSQRPGQQETQYF.

The chain combines TRBV10-3 with TRBJ2-7, with D possibly called TRBD1 or TRBD2 (5 bases each). The germline V and J ends were trimmed by 6 bases and 2 bases, with 14 bases remaining between them. This CDR3 region has 14 residues. CDR1 and CDR2 from the germline V gene are ENHRY and SYGVKD. CDR3 residues: CAIRPGQETYEQYF. The CDR3 coding sequence is TGTGCCATCAGACCGGGGCAGGAGACCTACGAGCAGTACTTC.

The J gene is TRBJ1-6, the V gene TRBV9, with a weak D call TRBD1 (6 bases). The CDR3 covers 16 residues. Trimming stripped 3 bases from V and 3 bases from J, with 13 bases between. Germline V gene sequence: CDR1 SGDLS, CDR2 YYNGEE. The CDR3 bases are TGTGCCAGCAGCGCCACACAGGGTGTCTATAATTCACCCCTCCACTTT. Translation: CASSATQGVYNSPLHF. The full variable domain, with the rest looked up from reference TRBV9 and TRBJ1-6, is DSGVTQTPKHLITATGQRVTLRCSPRSGDLSVYWYQQSLDQGLQFLIQYYNGEERAKGNILERFSAQQFPDLHSELNLSSLELGDSALYFCASSATQGVYNSPLHFGNGTRLTVT.

This clone was picked up a small number of times. The V gene is TRBV5-1, the J gene TRBJ2-5, with D unclear. The CDR3 contains 11 residues. CDR1 and CDR2 from the germline V gene are SGHRS and YFSETQ. V lost 5 bases and J lost 2, with 4 bases in between. The CDR3 loop is CASREQETQYF. In DNA form, the CDR3 reads TGCGCCAGCAGGGAACAAGAGACCCAGTACTTC.

V usage is TRBV7-2 and J usage is TRBJ1-2; no firm D call. V gave up 0 bases and J gave up 2 bases, with 4 bases separating them. The germline V gene has CDR1 SGHTA and CDR2 FQGNSA. This CDR3 comprises 13 residues. DNA of the CDR3: TGTGCCAGCAGCTTAGCAGCAAACTATGGCTACACCTTC. Its protein is CASSLAANYGYTF.

CDR3 residues: CASVDIAKNIQYF. The DNA of the CDR3 is TGTGCCAGCGTTGATATAGCCAAAAACATTCAGTACTTC. V and J are TRBV7-9 and TRBJ2-4; D not resolved. Trimming removed 8 bases from V and 0 bases from J, with 8 bases in between. Germline-derived CDR1 and CDR2 are SEHNR and FQNEAQ (reference sequence). This CDR3 is built from 13 residues. Based on the CDR3 plus reference TRBV7-9 and TRBJ2-4, the full variable domain is DTGVSQNPRHKITKRGQNVTFRCDPISEHNRLYWYRQTLGQGPEFLTYFQNEAQLEKSRLLSDRFSAERPKGSFSTLEIQRTEQGDSAMYLCASVDIAKNIQYFGAGTRLSVL.

The chain employs TRBV30 and TRBJ2-7, with TRBD1 as a possible D gene (6 bases). V was shortened by 0 bases and J by 5 bases, with 14 bases between the two germline ends. CDR3 size: 14 residues. The germline V gene encodes CDR1 GTSNPN and CDR2 SVGIG (reference sequence). The CDR3 loop is CAWSVLGARNEQYF. The CDR3 coding sequence is TGTGCCTGGAGTGTACTGGGGGCGCGGAACGAGCAGTACTTC. Full variable domain (remainder filled in from reference TRBV30 and TRBJ2-7): SQTIHQWPATLVQPVGSPLSLECTVEGTSNPNLYWYRQAAGRGLQLLFYSVGIGQISSEVPQNLSASRPQDRQFILSSKKLLLSDSGFYLCAWSVLGARNEQYFGPGTRLTVT.

This clone was detected a few times. J is TRBJ1-1 and V is TRBV29-1; 7 bases match TRBD1. The CDR3 totals 16 residues. Germline CDR1 is SQVTM and CDR2 is ANQGSEA. Trimming cost V 8 bases and J 2 bases; bases outside gene matches: 17. CDR3 in DNA: TGCAGCCCAACCCATTTCCTACAGGGGAGAAACACTGAAGCTTTCTTT. It is translated as CSPTHFLQGRNTEAFF.

The chain recombines TRBV29-1 with TRBJ2-5; the D is unclear. The germline V gene encodes CDR1 SQVTM and CDR2 ANQGSEA. Trimming took 1 base from V and 5 from J, leaving 2 bases between them. The CDR3 runs 10 residues. CDR3 bases: TGCAGCGTTGAAGGCGAGACCCAGTACTTC. Translation: CSVEGETQYF.

V is TRBV9 and J is TRBJ1-6; D gene uncertain. The CDR3 loop spans 15 amino acids. Looked up from germline, CDR1 is SGDLS and CDR2 is YYNGEE. V lost 0 bases, J lost 5 bases, and 9 bases lay in between. This CDR3 is CASSVAGTNNSPLHF. CDR3 in DNA: TGTGCCAGCAGCGTAGCGGGAACAAATAATTCACCCCTCCACTTT.

In its sample, this clone was seen a few times. The chain has TRBV29-1 and TRBJ2-3, with D perhaps given as TRBD1 or TRBD2 (5 bases each). The CDR3 is made up of 14 amino acids. Trimming stripped 6 bases from V and 6 bases from J, with 19 bases between. The germline CDR1 and CDR2 sequences are SQVTM and ANQGSEA. The CDR3 region is CSVSRDLSTDTQYF. The CDR3, as DNA: TGCAGCGTCTCCCGGGACCTCTCCACGGATACGCAGTATTTT.